Each of the 20 T cell receptor beta chains below was sequenced from the same sample in a study of blood T cell repertoires in COVID-19. Here immunoSEQ multiplex PCR was the method, and the copy in TCRdb shows in-frame clones only, minus some. Of 250,000 to 300,000 clones in the sample, 75% to 95% are singletons; the top ten hold 0.9% to 1.2%. Sequencing was carried out using PBMCs or T cells enriched from blood (not recorded which). These receptor sequences come from a woman in her 30s who had recovered from COVID-19.

The genes are TRBV12-3 or TRBV12-4 and TRBJ1-2; the match to TRBD1 covers 9 bases. Trimming took 4 bases from V and 8 from J; bases not matched to a gene: 5. The CDR3 totals 13 residues. The CDR3, as DNA: TGTGCCAGCAGTTATACAGGGGGCGCGGGCTACACCTTC. Its protein is CASSYTGGAGYTF.

As regards this clone: A read error may be the cause here, since a much bigger clone is one base away. The gene calls are TRBV7-9 and TRBJ2-1; no reliable D call. V was pared by 1 base and J by 2 bases, with 3 bases between. The CDR3 covers 13 residues. The germline V gene encodes CDR1 SEHNR and CDR2 FQNEAQ (reference sequence). The CDR3 is CASSLDTYNEQFF. For the CDR3, the DNA is TGTGCCAGCAGCTTAGACACCTACAATGAGCAGTTCTTC.

The V gene is TRBV24-1, the J gene TRBJ1-5; D gene uncertain. The CDR3 loop spans 14 amino acids. Germline V gene data show CDR1 as KGHDR and CDR2 as SFDVKD. Trimming left V 0 bases short and J 5 bases short, with 7 bases between. In DNA, the CDR3 is TGTGCCACCAGTGATTTGGAGGGCGATCAGCCCCAGCATTTT. Translation: CATSDLEGDQPQHF.

For this clone: In the same sample, other DNA sequences code for this CDR3. The CDR3 loop reads CASSATGVGNQPQHF. The CDR3 DNA reads TGTGCCAGCAGTGCGACAGGGGTTGGGAATCAGCCCCAGCATTTT. The chain has TRBV7-2 and TRBJ1-5; 8 bases agree with TRBD1. J gave up 4 bases and V 6 bases, and 8 bases lay outside the gene matches. This CDR3 comprises 15 residues. Germline CDR1 reads SGHTA; CDR2 reads FQGNSA.

This clone turned up a few times. The chain employs TRBV6-5 and TRBJ1-3, with TRBD1 matching 8 bases. The germline V gene has CDR1 MNHEY and CDR2 SVGAGI. There are 16 residues in the CDR3. V lost 2 bases to trimming and J lost 4 bases; unmatched junction nucleotides: 7. Here the CDR3 reads CASSYRAGGAGNTIYF. The CDR3 bases are TGTGCCAGCAGTTACAGGGCAGGGGGCGCAGGAAACACCATATATTTT.

The chain uses TRBV19 and TRBJ1-5, with TRBD1 matching over 9 bases. Germline CDR1 and CDR2: LNHDA and SQIVND (reference sequence). The V gene end was trimmed by 5 bases and the J gene end by 2 bases; junction bases not matched to a gene: 4. The CDR3 spans 15 residues. The CDR3 here is CASSVDRGGNQPQHF. CDR3 nucleotides: TGTGCCAGTAGTGTGGACAGGGGCGGCAATCAGCCCCAGCATTTT.

The V call is TRBV20-1, the J call TRBJ1-4; D is unclear. The V and J ends lost 5 bases and 4 bases respectively, with 11 bases between them. The CDR3 totals 13 residues. The germline gives CDR1 DFQATT, CDR2 SNEGSKA (reference sequence). The CDR3 nucleotides read TGCAGTGCTCGTGAGGGCATTAATGAAAAACTGTTTTTT. Translating gives CSAREGINEKLFF.

The chain couples TRBV28 to TRBJ1-1; 8 bases map to TRBD1. Germline CDR1 and CDR2: MDHEN and SYDVKM. The CDR3 contains 17 residues. V lost 6 bases and J lost 1; bases outside the gene matches: 13. CDR3 protein: CASRELGTGTKNTEAFF. CDR3 coding DNA: TGTGCCAGCAGGGAACTGGGGACAGGAACTAAGAACACTGAAGCTTTCTTT.

This clone was recorded once. This sequence joins TRBV5-5 and TRBJ2-2, with D perhaps TRBD1 (6 bases). The CDR3 loop spans 15 amino acids. The V gene's germline CDR1 is SGHKS and CDR2 YYEKEE (reference sequence). V was clipped by 3 bases and J by 7 bases, with 16 bases between them. The CDR3 region is CASSSTTGLGGELFF. The CDR3 region has the DNA TGTGCCAGCAGCTCCACAACAGGGTTGGGCGGGGAGCTGTTTTTT.

CDR3 coding DNA: TGCGCCAGCAGCCGAACCGGACAGAGCTATGGCTACACCTTC. This translates into CASSRTGQSYGYTF. The rearrangement joins TRBV4-3 to TRBJ1-2, with D possibly matching TRBD1 (6 bases). The CDR3 has 14 residues. CDR1 and CDR2 from the germline V gene are LGHNA and YSLEER. V lost 4 bases and J lost 4, with 13 bases in between.

The V gene is TRBV19, the J gene TRBJ1-2; D might be TRBD1 (5 bases). V lost 7 bases and J 3 bases, leaving 15 bases between the germline ends. This CDR3 is built from 14 residues. CDR1 is LNHDA and CDR2 is SQIVND in the germline V gene (reference sequence). The CDR3 spells CASTFVWGDYGYTF. The CDR3 DNA reads TGTGCCAGTACTTTTGTGTGGGGGGACTATGGCTACACCTTC.

J is TRBJ2-2 and V is TRBV7-8, with TRBD2 identical over 8 bases. Germline V lookup: CDR1 SGHVS, CDR2 FQNEAQ. The CDR3 is 15 residues long. V trimming: 1 base; J trimming: 2 bases; junction bases outside the gene matches: 0. The CDR3, as DNA: TGTGCCAGCAGCTTAGTAGCGGGAAACACCGGGGAGCTGTTTTTT. Residues: CASSLVAGNTGELFF.

This rearrangement joins TRBV2 to TRBJ1-4; 9 positions match TRBD1. The length of the CDR3 is 14 residues. V shed 6 bases, J shed 7 bases, and the junction held 6 bases outside the gene matches. Germline CDR1 is SNHLY and CDR2 is FYNNEI. In DNA form, the CDR3 reads TGTGCCAGCAGCTCGACAGGGGGTTTTGAAAAACTGTTTTTT. This encodes CASSSTGGFEKLFF.

The chain uses TRBV24-1 and TRBJ2-1; a weak D match, TRBD1 (6 bases). The CDR3 extends over 12 amino acids. In germline, CDR1 is KGHDR, CDR2 SFDVKD. V was shortened by 0 bases and J by 12 bases, with 8 bases between the two germline ends. CDR3 nucleotides: TGTGCCACCAGTGATTTGGACAGGCTGCAGTTCTTC. Its translation: CATSDLDRLQFF.

The sample holds one count of this clone. The chain joins TRBV7-8 to TRBJ2-7; the match to TRBD1 covers 8 bases. This CDR3 is built from 14 residues. V trimming: 6 bases; J trimming: 0 bases; junction bases outside the gene matches: 4. Germline loops: CDR1 SGHVS, CDR2 FQNEAQ. As DNA, the CDR3 is TGTGCCAGCAGTACGGACAGGGCCTCCTACGAGCAGTACTTC. It encodes CASSTDRASYEQYF.

The V gene is TRBV6-2 or TRBV6-3, the J gene TRBJ2-1; 8 positions match TRBD1. CDR1 is MNHEY and CDR2 is SVGEGT in the germline V gene. This CDR3 contains 15 residues. The V gene end was trimmed by 4 bases and the J gene end by 7 bases; junction bases not matched to a gene: 9. The CDR3 spells CASSFLDRVENEQFF. In DNA, the CDR3 is TGTGCCAGCAGTTTCTTGGACAGGGTGGAGAATGAGCAGTTCTTC.

V is TRBV2 and J is TRBJ1-4, with D unresolved. V lost 4 bases and J lost 7, with 10 bases in between. CDR3 length: 13 amino acids. Germline lookup yields CDR1 SNHLY and CDR2 FYNNEI. CDR3 in amino acids: CASSALWSEKLFF. The DNA for the CDR3 is TGTGCCAGCAGTGCTCTCTGGAGTGAAAAACTGTTTTTT.

The J gene is TRBJ2-7, the V gene TRBV7-2, with unresolved D. Deletions cut 1 base from V and 7 bases from J, with 20 bases between. Looked up from germline, CDR1 is SGHTA and CDR2 is FQGNSA. The CDR3 length is 16 residues. The chain's CDR3 is CASSLVKDSATLEQYF. CDR3 in DNA: TGTGCCAGCAGCTTAGTAAAAGACTCCGCCACCCTGGAGCAGTACTTC.

The CDR3 DNA reads TGTGCCAGCAGTTCTAGCGGCACAGGAAGGAATGAGCAGTTCTTC. Translated, it gives CASSSSGTGRNEQFF. The rearrangement links TRBV27 to TRBJ2-1; 7 bases are a match to TRBD2. The V and J ends lost 4 bases and 7 bases, in that order; junction bases with no gene match: 10. There are 15 residues in the CDR3. The germline gives CDR1 MNHEY, CDR2 SMNVEV (reference sequence).

This CDR3 reads CASSLGDSNQPQHF. The CDR3 nucleotides are TGTGCCAGCAGTCTCGGAGACAGCAATCAGCCCCAGCATTTT. J is TRBJ1-5 and V is TRBV28; D gene unclear. Germline loops: CDR1 MDHEN, CDR2 SYDVKM. Trimming shortened V by 5 bases and J by 1 base, and 9 bases separated the two germline ends. This CDR3 is 14 amino acids long.